This TCR beta chain comes out of a study of monozygotic twins with inflammatory bowel disease. Findings and caveats of the study: Whether twins were concordant or discordant made no difference to repertoire similarity, possibly from limited power. Healthy co-twins had higher TCRbeta inverse Simpson diversity than their IBD twins.

PCR of TCRalpha and TCRbeta cDNA was nested, with two rounds of around 15 and 9 cycles. TCRdb re-called the 5' RACE reads; one entry per CDR3 protein, DNA not given. This table lists 200,000 to 250,000 distinct CDR3 sequences. CDR1 SGHTA and CDR2 FQGNSA come from the germline V gene. The length of the CDR3 is 15 residues. A note on this clonotype: The antigen is unknown.

One blood sample of 2 to 2.5 ml was taken from each donor. The sample was blood. This receptor was identified in a human donor with ulcerative colitis or Crohn's disease, or a healthy co-twin of an affected twin (not recorded which). The V and J genes are TRBV7-2 and TRBJ2-1; the D call of TRBD2 rests on TCRdb alone, since no DNA is present to check it. Here the CDR3 reads CASSQGAGGGNEQFF.